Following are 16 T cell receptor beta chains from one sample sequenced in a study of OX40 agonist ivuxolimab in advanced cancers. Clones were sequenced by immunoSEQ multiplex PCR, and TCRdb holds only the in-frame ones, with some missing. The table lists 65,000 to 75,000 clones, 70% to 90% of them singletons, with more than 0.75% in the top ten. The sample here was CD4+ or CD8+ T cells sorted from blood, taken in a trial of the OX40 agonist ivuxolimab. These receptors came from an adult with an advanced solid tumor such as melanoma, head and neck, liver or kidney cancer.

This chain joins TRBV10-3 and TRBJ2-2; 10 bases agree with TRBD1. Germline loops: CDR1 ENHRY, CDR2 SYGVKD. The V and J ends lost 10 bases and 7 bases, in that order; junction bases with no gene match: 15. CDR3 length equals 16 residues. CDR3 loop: CATTGQGTTIGGELFF. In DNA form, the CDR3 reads TGTGCCACCACGGGACAGGGGACGACAATTGGCGGGGAGCTGTTTTTT.

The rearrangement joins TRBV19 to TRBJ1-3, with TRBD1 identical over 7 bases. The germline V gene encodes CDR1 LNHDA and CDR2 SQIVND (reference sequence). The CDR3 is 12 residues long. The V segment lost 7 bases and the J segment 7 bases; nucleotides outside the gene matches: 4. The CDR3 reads CASMSRGNTIYF. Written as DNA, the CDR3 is TGTGCCAGTATGAGCAGGGGGAACACCATATATTTT.

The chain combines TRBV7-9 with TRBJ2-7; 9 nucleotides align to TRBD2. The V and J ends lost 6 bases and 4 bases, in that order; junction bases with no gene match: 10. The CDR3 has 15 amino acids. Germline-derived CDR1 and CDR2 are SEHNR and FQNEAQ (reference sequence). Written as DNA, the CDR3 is TGTGCCAGCAGACGATCCGGCGGGAGGGTATACGAGCAGTACTTC. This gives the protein CASRRSGGRVYEQYF.

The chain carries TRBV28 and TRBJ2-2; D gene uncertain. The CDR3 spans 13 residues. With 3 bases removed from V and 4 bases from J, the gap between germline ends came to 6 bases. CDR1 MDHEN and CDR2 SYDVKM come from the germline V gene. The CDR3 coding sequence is TGTGCCAGCAGTTTCCCCGGCACCGGGGAGCTGTTTTTT. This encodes CASSFPGTGELFF. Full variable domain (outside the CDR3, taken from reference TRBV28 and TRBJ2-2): DVKVTQSSRYLVKRTGEKVFLECVQDMDHENMFWYRQDPGLGLRLIYFSYDVKMKEKGDIPEGYSVSREKKERFSLILESASTNQTSMYLCASSFPGTGELFFGEGSRLTVL.

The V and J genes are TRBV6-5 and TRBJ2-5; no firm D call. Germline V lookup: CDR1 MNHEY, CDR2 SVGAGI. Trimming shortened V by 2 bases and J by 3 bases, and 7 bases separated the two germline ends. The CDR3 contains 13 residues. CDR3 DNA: TGTGCCAGCAGTTACGTCCCCAAAGAGACCCAGTACTTC. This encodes CASSYVPKETQYF.

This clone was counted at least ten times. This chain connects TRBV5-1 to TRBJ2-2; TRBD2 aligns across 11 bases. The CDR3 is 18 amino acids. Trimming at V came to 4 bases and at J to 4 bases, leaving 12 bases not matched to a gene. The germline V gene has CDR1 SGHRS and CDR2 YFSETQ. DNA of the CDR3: TGCGCCAGCAGCGGGGGGAAGACTAGCGGGATGAGCACCGGGGAGCTGTTTTTT. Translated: CASSGGKTSGMSTGELFF.

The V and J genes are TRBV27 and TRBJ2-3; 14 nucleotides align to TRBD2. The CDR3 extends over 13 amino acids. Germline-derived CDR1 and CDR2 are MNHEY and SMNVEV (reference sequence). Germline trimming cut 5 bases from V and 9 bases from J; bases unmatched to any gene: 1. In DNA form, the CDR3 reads TGTGCCAGCAGTGGGACTAGCGGGAGAACGCAGTATTTT. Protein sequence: CASSGTSGRTQYF.

The CDR3 DNA reads TGCGCCAGCAGCTTGCCGACAGGCCGCACTGAAGCTTTCTTT. It encodes CASSLPTGRTEAFF. The rearrangement links TRBV5-1 to TRBJ1-1; D perhaps matches TRBD1 (6 bases). The V and J ends lost 1 base and 4 bases respectively, with 11 bases between them. CDR1 and CDR2 from the germline V gene are SGHRS and YFSETQ. The length of the CDR3 is 14 residues.

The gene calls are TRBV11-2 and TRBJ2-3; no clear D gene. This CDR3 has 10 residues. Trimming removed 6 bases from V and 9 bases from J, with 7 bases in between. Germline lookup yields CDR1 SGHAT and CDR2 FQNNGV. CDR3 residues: CASRGETQYF. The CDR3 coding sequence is TGTGCCAGCAGGGGTGAGACGCAGTATTTT.

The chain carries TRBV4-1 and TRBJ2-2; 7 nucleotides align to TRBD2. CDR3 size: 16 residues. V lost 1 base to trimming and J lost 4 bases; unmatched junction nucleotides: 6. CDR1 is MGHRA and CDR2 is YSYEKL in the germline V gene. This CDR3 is CASSQAILASTGELFF. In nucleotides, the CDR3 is TGCGCCAGCAGCCAAGCCATACTAGCGAGCACCGGGGAGCTGTTTTTT.

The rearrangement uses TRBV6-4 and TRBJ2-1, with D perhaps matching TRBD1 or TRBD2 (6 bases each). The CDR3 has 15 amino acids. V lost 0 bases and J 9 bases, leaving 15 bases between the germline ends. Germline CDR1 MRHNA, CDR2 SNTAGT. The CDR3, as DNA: TGTGCCAGCAGTGACTCGTGGGGGGCCAGGGGTGAGCAGTTCTTC. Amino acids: CASSDSWGARGEQFF.

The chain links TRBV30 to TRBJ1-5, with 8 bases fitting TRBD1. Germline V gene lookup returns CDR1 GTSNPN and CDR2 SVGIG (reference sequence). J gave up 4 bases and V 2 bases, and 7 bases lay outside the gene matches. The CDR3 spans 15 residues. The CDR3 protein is CAWSKRQGWNQPQHF. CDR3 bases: TGTGCCTGGAGTAAGCGACAGGGGTGGAATCAGCCCCAGCATTTT.

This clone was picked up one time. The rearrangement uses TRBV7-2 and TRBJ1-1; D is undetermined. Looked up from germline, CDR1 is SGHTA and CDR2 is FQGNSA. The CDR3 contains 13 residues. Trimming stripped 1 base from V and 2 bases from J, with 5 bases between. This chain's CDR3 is CASSLEDNTEAFF. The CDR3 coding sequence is TGTGCCAGCAGCTTAGAGGATAACACTGAAGCTTTCTTT.

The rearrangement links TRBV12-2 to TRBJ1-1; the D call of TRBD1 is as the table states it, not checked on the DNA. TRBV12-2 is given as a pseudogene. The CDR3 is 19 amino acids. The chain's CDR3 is CASRLVVTRTGTRNTEAFF. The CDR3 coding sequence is TGTGCAAGTCGCTTAGTCGTTACGAGAACCGGGACACGGAACACTGAAGCTTTCTTT.

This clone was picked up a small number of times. Here the CDR3 DNA reads TGCGCCAGCAGCCGATCCAATAGCGGGAGCTCCTACAATGAGCAGTTCTTC. Translated, it gives CASSRSNSGSSYNEQFF. The chain couples TRBV4-1 to TRBJ2-1, with 9 positions matching TRBD2. V trimming: 4 bases; J trimming: 0 bases; junction bases outside the gene matches: 7. The CDR3 consists of 17 residues. Germline V gene sequence: CDR1 MGHRA, CDR2 YSYEKL.

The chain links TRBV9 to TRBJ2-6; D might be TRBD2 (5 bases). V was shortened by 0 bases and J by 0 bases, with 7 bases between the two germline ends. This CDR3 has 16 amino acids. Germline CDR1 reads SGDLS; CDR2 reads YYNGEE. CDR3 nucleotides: TGTGCCAGCAGCGTAGTGGGGAGCTCTGGGGCCAACGTCCTGACTTTC. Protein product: CASSVVGSSGANVLTF.